These 5 T cell receptor beta chains came from one sample sequenced in a study of CD8+ T cells in alopecia areata. Reverse transcription of extracted RNA yielded cDNA, which provided the sequencing template. The table came from immunoSEQ multiplex PCR; TCRdb's copy has only in-frame clones and leaves some out. This repertoire shows around 210,000 clones, 56% found once; its top ten account for around 5%. Sequenced sample: CD8+ T cells sorted from blood. The receptors stem from a human donor in good health.

The chain recombines TRBV29-1 with TRBJ1-2; D is perhaps TRBD1 (6 bases). V was trimmed by 4 bases and J by 7 bases, leaving 10 bases between them. CDR3 length equals 11 residues. Germline loops: CDR1 SQVTM, CDR2 ANQGSEA. The DNA for the CDR3 is TGCAGCGTTGTGCAGGGGAGTGGCTACACCTTC. Its protein product is CSVVQGSGYTF. Drawing the rest from reference TRBV29-1 and TRBJ1-2, the complete variable domain is SAVISQKPSRDICQRGTSLTIQCQVDSQVTMMFWYRQQPGQSLTLIATANQGSEATYESGFVIDKFPISRPNLTFSTLTVSNMSPEDSSIYLCSVVQGSGYTFGSGTRLTVV.

This clone turned up a few times. The chain joins TRBV29-1 to TRBJ2-1; D is ambiguous. Trimming removed 7 bases from V and 10 bases from J, with 11 bases in between. Per the germline V gene, CDR1 is SQVTM and CDR2 is ANQGSEA. The CDR3 loop spans 10 amino acids. CDR3 protein: CSALVEEQFF. The CDR3 DNA follows: TGCAGCGCCCTGGTGGAAGAGCAGTTCTTC.

The CDR3 protein is CASSQDPPLYNEQFF. The DNA for the CDR3 is TGCGCCAGCAGCCAAGATCCTCCTCTGTACAATGAGCAGTTCTTC. This rearrangement joins TRBV4-1 to TRBJ2-1; no clear D gene. The CDR3 is 15 amino acids. Per germline, CDR1 MGHRA and CDR2 YSYEKL. V lost 0 bases and J 4 bases, leaving 10 bases between the germline ends.

This clone was observed a handful of times. The chain uses TRBV5-1 and TRBJ2-7; 7 positions agree with TRBD1. The length of the CDR3 is 16 residues. Trimming at V came to 4 bases and at J to 1 base, leaving 11 bases not matched to a gene. CDR1 SGHRS and CDR2 YFSETQ come from the germline V gene. The CDR3 here is CASSPHGTDRSYEQYF. The CDR3 DNA reads TGCGCCAGCAGCCCACATGGGACAGATCGGTCCTACGAGCAGTACTTC.

The rearrangement uses TRBV6-1 and TRBJ2-7; 8 bases match TRBD1. The CDR3 is 15 residues long. Looked up from germline, CDR1 is MNHNS and CDR2 is SASEGT. Trimming cost V 2 bases and J 4 bases; bases outside gene matches: 7. The CDR3 DNA sequence: TGTGCCAGCAGTGAATCGCAGGGGGCATCATACGAGCAGTACTTC. Translation: CASSESQGASYEQYF.